The next 30 T cell receptor beta chains were all read from a single sample in a study of blood T cell repertoires in COVID-19. Repertoires were generated with immunoSEQ multiplex PCR, while TCRdb's copy carries only in-frame clones and drops some. Here the sample spans about 51,000 clones, 87% being singletons. The sample was peripheral blood. The origin of the receptors is a man between 50 and 59 years old with active COVID-19.

This chain uses TRBV12-5 with TRBJ1-4; TRBD1 aligns across 11 bases. V shed 5 bases, J shed 7 bases, and the junction held 6 bases outside the gene matches. The V gene's germline CDR1 is LGHNT and CDR2 FRNRAP. This CDR3 region has 15 residues. The CDR3 DNA sequence: TGTGCTAGTGGTCCGGGACAGGGGGACGGTGAAAAACTGTTTTTT. This sequence encodes CASGPGQGDGEKLFF. Looking up the rest from reference TRBV12-5 and TRBJ1-4 gives the full variable domain: DARVTQTPRHKVTEMGQEVTMRCQPILGHNTVFWYRQTMMQGLELLAYFRNRAPLDDSGMPKDRFSAEMPDATLATLKIQPSEPRDSAVYFCASGPGQGDGEKLFFGSGTQLSVL.

In its sample, this clone was seen once. The J gene is TRBJ1-1, the V gene TRBV7-9; D may be TRBD1 (6 bases). This CDR3 region has 11 residues. CDR1 and CDR2 from the germline V gene are SEHNR and FQNEAQ (reference sequence). V dropped 4 bases and J dropped 7 bases, with 7 bases sitting between them. The CDR3 protein is CASSSGVEAFF. For the CDR3, the DNA is TGTGCCAGCAGCTCAGGGGTTGAAGCTTTCTTT.

The genes are TRBV6-5 and TRBJ1-4, with D unclear. This CDR3 contains 15 residues. V was clipped by 2 bases and J by 8 bases, with 15 bases between them. Germline CDR1 is MNHEY and CDR2 is SVGAGI. CDR3 residues: CASSYAPGRVEKLFF. The CDR3 DNA reads TGTGCCAGCAGTTACGCGCCTGGGAGGGTGGAAAAACTGTTTTTT.

The rearrangement uses TRBV6-2 or TRBV6-3 and TRBJ2-7; 10 bases are a match to TRBD1. The CDR3 consists of 14 residues. Trimming cost V 4 bases and J 4 bases; bases outside gene matches: 4. Looked up from germline, CDR1 is MNHEY and CDR2 is SVGEGT. In DNA form, the CDR3 reads TGTGCCAGCAGTTGGACAGGGGGGCTGTACGAGCAGTACTTC. Its translation: CASSWTGGLYEQYF.

In this sample, this clone turned up once. The chain recombines TRBV2 with TRBJ2-7, with D perhaps TRBD1 (6 bases). Trimming took 6 bases from V and 4 from J, leaving 13 bases between them. This CDR3 comprises 13 residues. Germline loops: CDR1 SNHLY, CDR2 FYNNEI. The CDR3 region has the DNA TGTGCCAGCAGCGTAAACAGGGTTTACGAGCAGTACTTC. Its protein is CASSVNRVYEQYF.

The chain links TRBV12-5 to TRBJ2-4; TRBD2 might be the D (6 bases). The V gene's germline CDR1 is LGHNT and CDR2 FRNRAP. Trimming left V 2 bases short and J 1 base short, with 9 bases between. The length of the CDR3 is 15 residues. CDR3 DNA sequence: TGTGCTAGTGGTTTGCCGGAGGGGGCCAAAAACATTCAGTACTTC. This sequence encodes CASGLPEGAKNIQYF.

This CDR3 is CATQKGGANTGELFF. CDR3 nucleotide sequence: TGTGCCACCCAGAAGGGCGGGGCGAACACCGGGGAGCTGTTTTTT. The V gene is TRBV6-6, the J gene TRBJ2-2, with D perhaps TRBD2 (6 bases). Germline CDR1 is MNHNY and CDR2 is SVGAGI (reference sequence). The CDR3 length is 15 residues. The V and J ends lost 10 bases and 0 bases respectively, with 15 bases between them.

The genes are TRBV30 and TRBJ1-2; no reliable D call. The CDR3 loop spans 13 amino acids. Between the trimmed V and J ends, which lost 3 bases and 7 bases, there was a span of 15 bases. From germline, CDR1 is GTSNPN and CDR2 SVGIG (reference sequence). CDR3 bases: TGTGCCTGGAGACGACCGGCCGGGATTGGCTACACCTTC. Amino acid sequence: CAWRRPAGIGYTF.

This chain connects TRBV5-1 to TRBJ2-1; 8 positions agree with TRBD2. Germline V gene sequence: CDR1 SGHRS, CDR2 YFSETQ. The CDR3 is 16 residues long. V trimming: 4 bases; J trimming: 9 bases; junction bases outside the gene matches: 15. The DNA of the CDR3 is TGCGCCAGCAGCACTCGGACTAGCCGGCTGGGAGGTGAGCAGTTCTTC. As protein: CASSTRTSRLGGEQFF.

The rearrangement links TRBV3-1 (or the pseudogene TRBV3-2) to TRBJ2-7; no clear D. V was cut by 0 bases and J by 0 bases, with 12 bases left in between. Germline V gene lookup returns CDR1 LGHDT and CDR2 YNNKEL (reference sequence). CDR3 size: 16 residues. The DNA of the CDR3 is TGTGCCAGCAGCCAAGATTTGGTCAGGTCCTCCTACGAGCAGTACTTC. Amino acids: CASSQDLVRSSYEQYF.

This sequence joins TRBV6-6 and TRBJ1-3, with D possibly matching TRBD1 (5 bases). Trimming pared 0 bases from V and 0 bases from J, leaving 9 bases between. Germline V gene data show CDR1 as MNHNY and CDR2 as SVGAGI (reference sequence). The length of the CDR3 is 16 residues. The CDR3 sequence: CASSYSGPDSGNTIYF. The DNA for the CDR3 is TGTGCCAGCAGTTACTCGGGGCCGGACTCTGGAAACACCATATATTTT.

This chain joins TRBV7-2 and TRBJ1-5; TRBD1 matches 8 bases. Germline V gene lookup returns CDR1 SGHTA and CDR2 FQGNSA. V lost 5 bases, J lost 9 bases, and 6 bases stayed unmatched. The length of the CDR3 is 13 residues. CDR3 in amino acids: CASSSRTGWPQHF. The CDR3 coding sequence is TGTGCCAGCAGCAGCCGGACAGGGTGGCCCCAGCATTTT.

The chain couples TRBV25-1 to TRBJ1-4, with D unclear. The V gene lost 0 bases and the J gene lost 5 bases, with 13 bases spanning the gap. The CDR3 has 16 residues. The germline V gene has CDR1 MGHDK and CDR2 SYGVNS. CDR3 residues: CASSEYRAATNEKLFF. For the CDR3, the DNA is TGTGCCAGCAGTGAATATAGAGCGGCTACAAATGAAAAACTGTTTTTT.

The chain links TRBV6-5 to TRBJ1-2, with D uncertain. This CDR3 spans 13 amino acids. Trimming took 6 bases from V and 2 from J, leaving 10 bases between them. CDR1 and CDR2 from the germline V gene are MNHEY and SVGAGI. CDR3 sequence (DNA): TGTGCCAGCAGATCAGACAAAAACTATGGCTACACCTTC. It translates to CASRSDKNYGYTF.

The gene calls are TRBV7-2 and TRBJ2-5; D may be TRBD1 (6 bases). Germline CDR1 and CDR2: SGHTA and FQGNSA. Trimming removed 5 bases at V and 5 bases at J, with 12 bases between. This CDR3 region has 13 residues. The CDR3: CASSIQGYETQYF. CDR3 in DNA: TGTGCCAGCAGCATACAGGGATACGAGACCCAGTACTTC.

The chain has TRBV4-1 and TRBJ1-2, with D maybe TRBD1 (6 bases). V lost 6 bases and J 3 bases, leaving 11 bases between the germline ends. The CDR3 is 13 residues long. CDR1 MGHRA and CDR2 YSYEKL come from the germline V gene. CDR3 residues: CASRGGAYYGYTF. The CDR3 region has the DNA TGCGCCAGCAGAGGGGGGGCGTACTATGGCTACACCTTC.

The J gene is TRBJ1-4, the V gene TRBV7-9; the D gene is possibly TRBD1 (5 bases). Trimming cost V 1 base and J 5 bases, with 20 bases left between them. Germline V gene data show CDR1 as SEHNR and CDR2 as FQNEAQ (reference sequence). The CDR3 totals 18 residues. The CDR3 nucleotides read TGTGCCAGCAGCTTAGACTACAATTGGGGGGAAATAAATGAAAAACTGTTTTTT. As protein: CASSLDYNWGEINEKLFF.

The chain carries TRBV19 and TRBJ2-7, with D perhaps matching TRBD2 (5 bases). Germline CDR1 and CDR2: LNHDA and SQIVND (reference sequence). The CDR3 consists of 19 residues. Trimming removed 2 bases at V and 2 bases at J, with 25 bases between. CDR3 amino acids: CASSIRLVGEGPRPYEQYF. DNA for the CDR3: TGTGCCAGTAGTATAAGGTTAGTGGGAGAAGGGCCTAGACCCTACGAGCAGTACTTC. Supplemented by reference TRBV19 and TRBJ2-7, the full variable domain reads DGGITQSPKYLFRKEGQNVTLSCEQNLNHDAMYWYRQDPGQGLRLIYYSQIVNDFQKGDIAEGYSVSREKKESFPLTVTSAQKNPTAFYLCASSIRLVGEGPRPYEQYFGPGTRLTVT.

This clone was seen just once. V and J are TRBV2 and TRBJ1-6; D perhaps matches TRBD1 (5 bases). The CDR3 has 15 residues. Germline V CDR1 and CDR2: SNHLY, FYNNEI. With 7 bases removed from V and 8 bases from J, the gap between germline ends came to 18 bases. The CDR3 nucleotides are TGTGCCAGCATGGGCCTGTCAGGGAGGGATTCACCCCTCCACTTT. Encoded protein: CASMGLSGRDSPLHF.

V and J are TRBV5-1 and TRBJ2-3, with 13 bases aligning to TRBD2. This CDR3 spans 15 amino acids. Looked up from germline, CDR1 is SGHRS and CDR2 is YFSETQ. Trimming removed 5 bases from V and 1 base from J; junction bases left unmatched: 1. In DNA form, the CDR3 reads TGCGCCAGCAGTGGACTAGCGGGGGGCACAGATACGCAGTATTTT. This sequence encodes CASSGLAGGTDTQYF.

The gene calls are TRBV19 and TRBJ1-2; 8 nucleotides agree with TRBD1. The V segment lost 10 bases and the J segment 7 bases; nucleotides outside the gene matches: 20. The CDR3 has 16 amino acids. Germline CDR1 is LNHDA and CDR2 is SQIVND (reference sequence). The CDR3 nucleotides are TGTGCCACCTCAATGGGGCAGGGGGCAACCTTTGGTGGCTACACCTTC. Protein sequence: CATSMGQGATFGGYTF.

This chain uses TRBV6-4 with TRBJ2-3, with D unresolved. The CDR3 extends over 15 amino acids. V shed 3 bases and J shed 0 bases, with 10 bases lying between them. Germline CDR1 reads MRHNA; CDR2 reads SNTAGT. The CDR3: CASSEGTSSTDTQYF. The CDR3 bases are TGTGCCAGCAGTGAGGGCACCTCTAGCACAGATACGCAGTATTTT.

The V call is TRBV11-3, the J call TRBJ2-2; no clear D gene. The CDR3 runs 11 residues. V dropped 8 bases and J dropped 7 bases, with 8 bases sitting between them. Germline V CDR1 and CDR2: SGHNT, YENEEA. This chain's CDR3 is CASGVGGELFF. In DNA form, the CDR3 reads TGTGCCAGCGGTGTCGGCGGGGAGCTGTTTTTT.

The count of this clone is one. This chain uses TRBV5-1 with TRBJ1-2; D ambiguous. Germline CDR1 reads SGHRS; CDR2 reads YFSETQ. Trimming shortened V by 2 bases and J by 4 bases, and 9 bases separated the two germline ends. The CDR3 has 13 amino acids. The CDR3 DNA sequence: TGCGCCAGCAGCTTTTCCGACACCTATGGCTACACCTTC. This gives the protein CASSFSDTYGYTF.

The rearrangement links TRBV13 to TRBJ2-5; D unclear. Per germline, CDR1 PRHDT and CDR2 FYEKMQ (reference sequence). The ends were cut back, 2 bases at V and 1 base at J, with 8 bases in the middle. The CDR3 is 14 amino acids. The CDR3 nucleotides are TGTGCCAGCAGCTTATGGGCAGGCCAAGAGACCCAGTACTTC. It codes for CASSLWAGQETQYF.

The sample holds many counts of this clone. The chain employs TRBV5-1 and TRBJ1-1, with TRBD1 as a possible D gene (6 bases). The CDR3 loop spans 14 amino acids. V lost 4 bases and J 3 bases, leaving 13 bases between the germline ends. CDR1 and CDR2 from the germline V gene are SGHRS and YFSETQ. The CDR3 here is CASSGWTADTEAFF. CDR3 sequence (DNA): TGCGCCAGCAGCGGCTGGACAGCGGACACTGAAGCTTTCTTT.

The V call is TRBV5-4, the J call TRBJ1-4; TRBD1 matches at 9 bases. With V trimmed by 3 bases and J by 4 bases, 4 bases remained unmatched. Per the germline V gene, CDR1 is SGHNT and CDR2 is YYREEE (reference sequence). This CDR3 contains 15 residues. The CDR3, as DNA: TGTGCCAGCAGCTACCGGACAGGGGATAATGAAAAACTGTTTTTT. Translation gives CASSYRTGDNEKLFF.

The gene calls are TRBV12-3 or TRBV12-4 and TRBJ2-3; 10 bases agree with TRBD1. After removal of 6 bases from V and 6 bases from J, the junction contained 0 bases not matched to a gene. The CDR3 contains 12 residues. CDR3 residues: CASRTGGDTQYF. CDR3 nucleotides: TGTGCCAGCAGGACAGGGGGCGATACGCAGTATTTT.

The rearrangement joins TRBV7-2 to TRBJ2-3, with TRBD2 identical over 12 bases. Germline values: CDR1 SGHTA, CDR2 FQGNSA. The CDR3 length is 16 residues. The trim removed 5 bases at V and 6 bases at J, leaving 9 bases unmatched. CDR3 amino acids: CASSLWTSGASDTQYF. Here the CDR3 DNA reads TGTGCCAGCAGCCTATGGACTAGCGGGGCCTCCGATACGCAGTATTTT.

This clone was seen just once. J is TRBJ1-5 and V is TRBV6-5, with TRBD1 as a possible D gene (6 bases). Germline CDR1 is MNHEY and CDR2 is SVGAGI. This CDR3 contains 13 residues. V was pared by 6 bases and J by 4 bases, with 10 bases between. For the CDR3, the DNA is TGTGCCAGCAGCCTGCAGGGGAATCAGCCCCAGCATTTT. Translation gives CASSLQGNQPQHF.